Listed here are 10 T cell receptor beta chains from one sample, sequenced in a study of blood T cell repertoires in COVID-19. Generated by immunoSEQ multiplex PCR, the TCRdb table keeps only in-frame clones and is missing some. The sample lists about 360,000 clones, approximately 86% occurring once. The sample consisted of peripheral blood. The receptors originated from a woman aged 55-69 years with COVID-19, enrolled during active disease.

This clone showed up many times. The chain combines TRBV11-2 with TRBJ1-5, with a tentative D call TRBD1 (5 bases). Germline V gene data show CDR1 as SGHAT and CDR2 as FQNNGV. Trimming took off 5 bases at V and 6 bases at J, with 11 bases between the two ends. CDR3 length: 13 residues. CDR3 nucleotides: TGTGCCAGCAGCACACAGGCTAGTCAGCCCCAGCATTTT. Amino acid sequence: CASSTQASQPQHF.

The chain employs TRBV10-3 and TRBJ1-2, with D perhaps TRBD1 (5 bases). Deletions cut 7 bases from V and 8 bases from J, with 17 bases between. Germline lookup yields CDR1 ENHRY and CDR2 SYGVKD. This CDR3 has 13 amino acids. The CDR3 sequence: CAINLGREDGYTF. CDR3 nucleotides: TGTGCCATCAATTTAGGCAGGGAAGACGGCTACACCTTC.

This sequence joins TRBV10-3 and TRBJ2-2; D not resolved. Germline V CDR1 and CDR2: ENHRY, SYGVKD. Between the trimmed V and J ends, which lost 7 bases and 1 base, there was a span of 7 bases. This CDR3 is built from 13 residues. The CDR3 sequence is CAINNRNTGELFF. The CDR3 DNA sequence: TGTGCCATCAACAACAGGAACACCGGGGAGCTGTTTTTT.

This clone was seen ten or more times. The chain couples TRBV10-2 to TRBJ1-6, with unresolved D. Per the germline V gene, CDR1 is WSHSY and CDR2 is SAAADI. The CDR3 extends over 16 amino acids. Trimming cost V 7 bases and J 0 bases, with 13 bases left between them. This CDR3 reads CASMSLQSSYNSPLHF. DNA of the CDR3: TGCGCCAGCATGTCCCTACAGAGCTCCTATAATTCACCCCTCCACTTT.

The chain has TRBV11-2 and TRBJ2-1; D gene uncertain. This CDR3 spans 13 amino acids. Per the germline V gene, CDR1 is SGHAT and CDR2 is FQNNGV. Trimming cost V 5 bases and J 4 bases, with 9 bases left between them. The CDR3 protein is CASSPTRYNEQFF. The CDR3 nucleotides are TGTGCCAGCAGCCCCACGAGGTACAATGAGCAGTTCTTC.

The V gene is TRBV27, the J gene TRBJ2-7; TRBD1 is a possible D gene (6 bases). The V and J ends lost 5 bases and 4 bases respectively, with 12 bases between them. This CDR3 has 13 residues. Germline V CDR1 and CDR2: MNHEY, SMNVEV (reference sequence). The DNA for the CDR3 is TGTGCCAGCAGTGGGGGCCGTCGGTACGAGCAGTACTTC. Its protein is CASSGGRRYEQYF.

The chain couples TRBV18 to TRBJ1-1; D unclear. Per germline, CDR1 KGHSH and CDR2 LQKENI. This CDR3 spans 11 amino acids. The V and J ends lost 8 bases and 8 bases respectively, with 12 bases between them. The CDR3 sequence: CASRLSREAFF. As DNA, the CDR3 is TGTGCCAGCCGTCTCTCCAGAGAAGCTTTCTTT.

The chain uses TRBV5-1 and TRBJ2-1; D is undetermined. The CDR3 spans 14 residues. The germline V gene encodes CDR1 SGHRS and CDR2 YFSETQ. V was shortened by 10 bases and J by 0 bases, with 14 bases between the two germline ends. CDR3 protein: CARKLRRSYNEQFF. CDR3 nucleotides: TGCGCCCGAAAGCTCCGCCGCTCCTACAATGAGCAGTTCTTC.

This chain joins TRBV27 and TRBJ1-6, with a possible D match to TRBD1 (6 bases). Looked up from germline, CDR1 is MNHEY and CDR2 is SMNVEV (reference sequence). V was shortened by 8 bases and J by 10 bases, with 15 bases between the two germline ends. This CDR3 is 13 amino acids long. The CDR3, as DNA: TGTGCCAGCTCAGGGGAAATAGGGTCACCCCTCCACTTT. Protein: CASSGEIGSPLHF.

The rearrangement uses TRBV7-6 and TRBJ1-5; the D is unclear. Germline V gene lookup returns CDR1 SGHVS and CDR2 FNYEAQ. The CDR3 is made up of 16 amino acids. Trimming left V 5 bases short and J 0 bases short, with 14 bases between. The CDR3 region has the DNA TGTGCCAGCAGCAAGGCGGCAGGACTTAGCAATCAGCCCCAGCATTTT. Translation: CASSKAAGLSNQPQHF.